This record concerns one T cell receptor (beta chain) sequence. The sample originates from a study of shared clonotypes between healthy human individuals. Study in general: Every donor yielded three CD4 naive, three CD4 memory, two CD8 naive and one CD8 memory plate.

The method was immunoSEQ multiplex PCR; TCRdb's version includes in-frame clones alone and lacks a portion of them. The table includes about 1.1 million clones, approximately 80% detected once. V lost 0 bases, J lost 5 bases, and 11 bases stayed unmatched. The V gene's germline CDR1 is MGHRA and CDR2 YSYEKL. The CDR3 covers 17 residues. This receptor was identified in a man aged 18 to 29 in good health. Some clones in this sample may be carry-over from other donors' samples. The V call is TRBV4-1, the J call TRBJ2-3, with 7 bases aligning to TRBD2. Sequences were obtained from memory CD4+ T cells from PBMCs. The sample's subset: CD45RA-negative fraction. The CDR3, as DNA: TGCGCCAGCAGCCAAGAGTTCGGGGCGGGAGTAAGAGATACGCAGTATTTT. Residues: CASSQEFGAGVRDTQYF.